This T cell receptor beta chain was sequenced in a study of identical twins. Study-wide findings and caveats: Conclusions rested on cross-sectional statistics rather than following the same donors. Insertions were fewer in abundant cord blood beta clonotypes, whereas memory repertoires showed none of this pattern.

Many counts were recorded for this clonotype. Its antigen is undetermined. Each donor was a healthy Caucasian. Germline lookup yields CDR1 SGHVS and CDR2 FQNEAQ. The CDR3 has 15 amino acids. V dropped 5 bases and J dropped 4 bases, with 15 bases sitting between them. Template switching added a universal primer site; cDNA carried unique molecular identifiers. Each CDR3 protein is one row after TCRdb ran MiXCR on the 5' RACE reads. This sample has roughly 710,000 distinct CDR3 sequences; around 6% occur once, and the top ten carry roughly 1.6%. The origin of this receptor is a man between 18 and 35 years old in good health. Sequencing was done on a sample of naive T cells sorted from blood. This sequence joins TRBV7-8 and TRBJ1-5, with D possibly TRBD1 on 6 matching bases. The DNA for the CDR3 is TGTGCCAGCAGCGGGGTGGGGACAATGAATCAGCCCCAGCATTTT. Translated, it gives CASSGVGTMNQPQHF.